Sequencing of this TCR beta chain was carried out in a study of T cells in tumors after PD-1 blockade. Study overall: Patients received pembrolizumab 200 mg every 3 weeks or cemiplimab 350 mg every 2 weeks.

This clone has more than one count but fewer than ten. Its antigen is unknown. The same primary tumor site was biopsied both before and after PD-1 blockade. Points from the study as a whole: Blood contained approximately 41% of the tumor's TCR clonotypes. Clonal replacement, not reinvigoration, is suggested for expanded exhausted CD8+ clones after therapy.

Data came from immunoSEQ multiplex PCR; TCRdb stores just in-frame clones and leaves some out. This table has 9,500 to 15,000 clones, 63% appearing once. The CDR3 spans 15 residues. Germline trimming cut 2 bases from V and 3 bases from J; bases unmatched to any gene: 6. Germline CDR1 ENHRY, CDR2 SYGVKD. This chain uses TRBV10-3 with TRBJ2-5; 7 nucleotides line up with TRBD2. Sequencing used tumor tissue, obtained before anti-PD-1 treatment. This receptor was taken from a human donor with basal cell carcinoma. In nucleotides, the CDR3 is TGTGCCATCAGTGAGGGTCTGGGGGGGGAAGAGACCCAGTACTTC. It encodes CAISEGLGGEETQYF.